The source of this T cell receptor beta chain is a study of CD8 T cells in Susac syndrome (dated by TCRdb to about 2019). About the full investigation: Among the sequenced Susac syndrome patients, 5 or 6 had clinically active disease and about eight were in clinical remission. At blood withdrawal, Susac syndrome patients were either therapy-naive, taking corticosteroids (in some cases with IVIg as well), or taking IVIg alone. Whether CD8+ T cell activation and differentiation in Susac syndrome was antigen driven was tested using repertoire sequencing. Study-wide conclusions, independent of this receptor: The CD4+ T cell repertoire of patients with Susac syndrome showed no detectable clonal expansion. The number of individuals in the TCR sequencing and HLA analysis was acknowledged as relatively small.

RNA was extracted using the RNeasy kit, and roughly 0.45 to 1 ug of the RNA was reverse transcribed with random hexamers. TCR beta CDR3 regions were amplified with the immunoSEQ multiplex PCR assay covering 54 Vbeta and 13 Jbeta segments. PCR amplification bias was corrected using a synthetic template baseline for primer optimization and computational correction. As for the authors' bioinformatics: Reads were annotated to V, D and J genes according to IMGT and were analyzed with immunoSEQ Analyzer, with only productive sequences retained. Clonality was calculated as one minus the Shannon entropy normalized by log2 of the number of productive unique sequences. For each patient and control, public and private clones were evaluated among the 100 most prevalent clones. A clone was defined as Susac-specific if it was absent from the healthy and MS cohorts, from more than 850 published viral clones and from other ImmuneACCESS disease sequences. TCRdb reran the public reads through fastp at Q25 and MiXCR, keeping productive beta chains. Rows merge per CDR3 protein into single entries with the most common DNA and genes. These V and J calls are TCRdb output, not the study's own analysis. Counted in this sample were 67,000 or so distinct CDR3 sequences; roughly 93% of them appeared once. The ten largest clones represent less than 0.19% of the sample.

For this clonotype: Its antigen target is currently unknown. No per-base quality is available; no much larger clone lies one base away.

Peripheral blood CD8+ and CD4+ T cells from healthy donors, Susac syndrome patients and multiple sclerosis patients were profiled by high-throughput TCR beta sequencing. The Susac syndrome patients fulfilled recently defined diagnostic criteria for definite or probable disease. Bulk CD8+ and CD4+ T cells were purified magnetically by negative isolation, whereas CD8+ TEMRA cells were enriched by FACS. Blood was collected in EDTA tubes and processed within 24 hours, with PBMCs isolated through density gradient centrifugation. PBMCs intended for TCR sequencing were cryopreserved in liquid nitrogen and thawed later in a water bath at 37 degrees C. The sorted or isolated CD4+, CD8+ and CD8+ TEMRA cells had a purity of 90% or higher. The CDR3 covers 13 residues, taking in both the cysteine and the phenylalanine. This entry keeps only the CDR3 DNA: 39 bases, framed from base 1. The germline V gene (reference sequence) sets CDR1 to LNHDA and CDR2 to SQIVND. Trimming takes 10 bases from V and 0 bases from J, and the germline ends sit 11 bases apart.

Sequenced: CD4+ T cells from PBMCs. The clonotype was recovered from a human donor with Susac syndrome. Recombination linked TRBV19 to TRBJ2-3; a tentative D call is TRBD2 (5 bases match). The CDR3 here reads CAIRSGSTDTQYF. The DNA sequence reads TGTGCCATCCGCAGCGGAAGCACAGATACGCAGTATTTT.